One and the same sample provided the 5 T cell receptor beta chains below, sequenced in a study of blood T cells in healthy people across ages. Together with a sample-barcoded 5' primer, a J-beta primer mix was included in a second PCR lasting about 7 to 12 cycles. MiXCR, run by TCRdb on the 5' RACE reads, gives a single entry per CDR3 protein. Of about 780,000 distinct CDR3 sequences detected, 62% appear once; the ten largest clones hold 25% to 30%. The sequencing input was blood. The receptor source for this set is a man younger than 45 in good health.

The V gene is TRBV2, the J gene TRBJ2-5; the D is unclear. CDR1 and CDR2 (germline): SNHLY, FYNNEI. This CDR3 has 14 amino acids. V was trimmed by 4 bases and J by 3 bases, leaving 12 bases between them. CDR3 bases: TGTGCCAGCAGTGGGATCCTTTTGGAAGAGACCCAGTACTTC. It codes for CASSGILLEETQYF.

This clonotype was recorded a few times. This chain connects TRBV5-1 to TRBJ2-7; tentatively, D is TRBD1 (6 bases). V gave up 2 bases and J gave up 1 base, with 10 bases separating them. The germline gives CDR1 SGHRS, CDR2 YFSETQ. The CDR3 runs 14 residues. The DNA for the CDR3 is TGCGCCAGCAGCTTACGCGACAGGTCCTACGAGCAGTACTTC. Amino acid sequence: CASSLRDRSYEQYF.

V and J are TRBV10-3 and TRBJ2-5; D is unresolved. V dropped 7 bases and J dropped 5 bases, with 11 bases sitting between them. Germline CDR1 and CDR2: ENHRY and SYGVKD. The CDR3 extends over 12 amino acids. In nucleotides, the CDR3 is TGTGCCATCAACAGAATTGGGGAGACCCAGTACTTC. Residues: CAINRIGETQYF.

V is TRBV9 and J is TRBJ2-3; no clear D. V was clipped by 7 bases and J by 1 base, with 10 bases between them. The CDR3 length is 13 residues. The germline gives CDR1 SGDLS, CDR2 YYNGEE. CDR3 residues: CASGPLRTDTQYF. The CDR3 DNA is TGTGCCAGCGGCCCCTTACGCACAGATACGCAGTATTTT.

The chain couples TRBV12-3 or TRBV12-4 to TRBJ2-7, with 10 bases that match TRBD1. V was pared by 5 bases and J by 3 bases, with 7 bases of the junction left unmatched. The CDR3 contains 15 residues. CDR3 nucleotide sequence: TGTGCCAGCAGTCCCGGGACAGGGGAGGGCTACGAGCAGTACTTC. It is translated as CASSPGTGEGYEQYF.